This TCR beta chain was sequenced for a study of cytomegalovirus exposure and HLA in healthy donors. About the research overall: Early release data held 85 million or so unique TCRs from HLA-typed donors. Overall study results and limits: A later analysis reportedly found fewer N-insertions in an Asian-associated ancestry cluster than the approximately 730-donor mean. Upon later analysis, HLA-associated TCR beta chains proved more clonally expanded than other, equally common chains.

While unrecorded immune exposures were likely, the donors were nominally healthy when sampled. Concerning this clone itself: Its antigen is currently unknown.

PCR employed 60 Vbeta and 13 Jbeta primers. TCRdb keeps only in-frame clones here, not all; method: immunoSEQ multiplex PCR. The sample has roughly 110,000 clones, around 80% seen once. Material: PBMCs. The sequence came from a woman aged 18-29 years in good health and CMV-seropositive.

The CDR3 DNA sequence: TGTGCCAGCAGCGTGACGAATACAGCCTCTGGGGCCAACGTCCTGACTTTC. Translated, it gives CASSVTNTASGANVLTF. The chain is built from TRBV9 and TRBJ2-6; D is ambiguous. The CDR3 contains 17 residues. Per germline, CDR1 SGDLS and CDR2 YYNGEE. Trimming removed 2 bases at V and 0 bases at J, with 12 bases between.